This TCR beta chain was profiled in a study of shared clonotypes between healthy human individuals. The study's findings and limits: With few donors, the genetic and exposure-history diversity represented was limited.

All donors qualified as healthy HIV-negative adults and had experienced no recent acute infections or vaccinations. Germline V gene sequence: CDR1 SGHRS, CDR2 YFSETQ. Unmatched junction bases numbered 11, after V lost 4 bases and J lost 2 bases. This CDR3 has 17 residues. In the original workflow: Because ImmunoSEQ provided only junction sequences with no quality scores, the filtering differed. TCRdb's table, derived via immunoSEQ multiplex PCR, lists solely in-frame clones and lacks some. V, J and clone size derive from that table, while D and trimming were established from the DNA sequence. The sample holds some 500,000 clones, around 95% seen once. As for this clone: Its specificity is unknown.

The sequenced sample consisted of naive CD4+ T cells sorted from blood. Subset defined: CD45RA+ positively selected. The clonotype comes from a woman in her 30s in good health. V is TRBV5-1 and J is TRBJ2-7; 11 bases line up with TRBD2. The CDR3 DNA reads TGCGCCAGCAGCCCCACTAGCGGGAGTAGCGGAGCCTACGAGCAGTACTTC. Amino acid sequence: CASSPTSGSSGAYEQYF.